The clone carrying this T cell receptor (beta chain) was seen a single time. Its target is not known. This entry is derived from a study of cytomegalovirus exposure and HLA in healthy donors. Study outcomes and limitations: Later analysis identified several of the most significant clusters that appeared linked to common viral pathogens.

Trimming removed 5 bases from V and 4 bases from J, with 3 bases in between. Germline-derived CDR1 and CDR2 are SNHLY and FYNNEI. This CDR3 contains 11 residues. Researchers ran the PCR with 60 Vbeta and 13 Jbeta primers. The data were produced by immunoSEQ multiplex PCR, yet TCRdb's version contains in-frame clones alone and is incomplete. The top ten hold approximately 2.9% of the sample, which has about 88,000 clones, 69% seen once. This rearrangement joins TRBV2 to TRBJ2-1; D unclear. The sample was PBMCs. This sequence originates from a man between 50 and 59 years old in good health and CMV-seronegative. CDR3 DNA sequence: TGTGCCAGCAGTTCTTACAATGAGCAGTTCTTC. This translates into CASSSYNEQFF.